The TCR beta chain described here comes from a study of T cell responses to AZD1222 COVID-19 vaccine. General study findings and limits: Vaccine-associated CD4 TCRs spanned spike, dominant at 160-218 and 743-854. Donor demographics were predominantly white British with a female majority; clonal diversity may be underestimated.

TCRdb keeps only in-frame clones here, not all; method: immunoSEQ multiplex PCR. This sample has 100,000 to 150,000 clones; more than 70% occur once, and the top ten carry 12%. Of note for this clone: No antigen is known for it.

CDR1 and CDR2 from the germline V gene are LGHNA and YSLEER. CDR3 length equals 17 residues. With 0 bases removed from V and 3 bases from J, the gap between germline ends came to 12 bases. This TCR came from an adult in good health. Sequenced material: peripheral blood, taken on day 0 of AZD1222 vaccination. The V and J genes are TRBV4-3 and TRBJ2-6; D gene ambiguous. The CDR3 sequence is CASSQDRAKGGANVLTF. The CDR3, as DNA: TGCGCCAGCAGCCAAGATAGGGCCAAAGGTGGGGCCAACGTCCTGACTTTC.